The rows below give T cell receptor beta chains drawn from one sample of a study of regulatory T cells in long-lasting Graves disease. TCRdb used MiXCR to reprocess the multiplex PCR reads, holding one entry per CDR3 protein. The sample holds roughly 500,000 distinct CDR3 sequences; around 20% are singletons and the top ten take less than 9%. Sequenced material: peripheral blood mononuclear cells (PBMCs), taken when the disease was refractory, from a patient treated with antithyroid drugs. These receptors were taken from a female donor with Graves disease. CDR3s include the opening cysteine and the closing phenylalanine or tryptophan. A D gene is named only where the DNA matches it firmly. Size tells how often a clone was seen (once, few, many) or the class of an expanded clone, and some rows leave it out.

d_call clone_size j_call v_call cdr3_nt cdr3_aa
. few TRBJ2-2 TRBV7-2 TGTGCCAGCAGCCGTCTAGGGGGGCGGCCGATCGGGGAGCTGTTTTTT CASSRLGGRPIGELFF
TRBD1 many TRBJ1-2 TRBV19 TGTGCCAGTAGTCATACAGGGGGCATCTATGGCTACACCTTC CASSHTGGIYGYTF
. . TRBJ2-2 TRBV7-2 TGTGCCAGCGCCGCTTGGCGGGAGGAGCTGTTTTTT CASAAWREELFF
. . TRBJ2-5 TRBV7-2 TGTGCCAGCAGCTTATCGGGCCACCAAGAGACCCAGTACTTC CASSLSGHQETQYF
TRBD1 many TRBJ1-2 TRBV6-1 TGTGCCAGCAGTCCATGGACAGGGGGTGGCTATGGCTACACCTTC CASSPWTGGGYGYTF
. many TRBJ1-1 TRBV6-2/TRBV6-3 TGTGCCAGTGGGTCCCTCAGGGAGAGGGGAACTGAAGCTTTCTTT CASGSLRERGTEAFF
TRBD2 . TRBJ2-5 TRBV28 TGTGCCAGCAGTGTAGCGGGAGGGCTGCGAGAGACCCAGTACTTC CASSVAGGLRETQYF
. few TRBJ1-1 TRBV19 TGTGCCAGTAAAATAGGGGTTTGGTACACTGAAGCTTTCTTT CASKIGVWYTEAFF
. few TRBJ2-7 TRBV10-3 TGTGCCATCAGTGAACTTGACGAGCAGTACTTC CAISELDEQYF
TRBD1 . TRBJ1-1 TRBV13 TGTGCCAGCAGGCGACCGCGACAGGGCCTTGAAGCTTTCTTT CASRRPRQGLEAFF
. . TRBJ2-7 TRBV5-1 TGCGCCAGCTTTCGCAGGGGAGGCAACGAGCAGTACTTC CASFRRGGNEQYF
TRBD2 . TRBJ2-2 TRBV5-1 TGCGCCAGCAGCTTCCGGACTAGCGGGATTGAGAACACCGAGGAGCTGTTTTTT CASSFRTSGIENTEELFF
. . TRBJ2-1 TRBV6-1 TGTGCCAACAGTCCCGTCCGGGACTCTATCTTCGATGAGCAGTTCTTC CANSPVRDSIFDEQFF
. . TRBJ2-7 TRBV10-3 TGTGCCATCAGTCAGGGGGGTCCCTCCTACGAGCAGTACTTC CAISQGGPSYEQYF
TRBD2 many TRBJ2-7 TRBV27 TGTGCCAGCAGTTCAATTACTAGCGGGTCCTACGAGCAGTACTTC CASSSITSGSYEQYF
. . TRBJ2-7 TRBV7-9 TGTGCCAGCAGCCAGCCCCGGAACGAGCAGTACTTC CASSQPRNEQYF
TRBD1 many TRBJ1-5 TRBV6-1 TGTGCCAGTCGAGGGACAGGGGCAAATCAGCCCCAGCATTTT CASRGTGANQPQHF
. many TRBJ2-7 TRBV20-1 TGCAGTGCTAGAGAAGGAGGGAGCGCTTGGTACGAGCAGTACTTC CSAREGGSAWYEQYF
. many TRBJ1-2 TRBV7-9 TGTGCCAGCACGACAGCTTCATCCAATGGCTACACCTTC CASTTASSNGYTF
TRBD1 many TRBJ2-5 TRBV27 TGTGCCAGCAGGCGGACAGGAAAAGAGACCCAGTACTTC CASRRTGKETQYF
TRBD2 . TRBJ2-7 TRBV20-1 TGCAGTGCTAGTCAATTTAGGACTAGCGGGAGATACGAGCAGTACTTC CSASQFRTSGRYEQYF
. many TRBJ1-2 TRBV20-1 TGCAGTGCTAGCGTCAGGGCGAACTATGGCTACACCTTC CSASVRANYGYTF
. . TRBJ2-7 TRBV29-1 TGCAGCGTCTCCGGGGGCAACGAGCAGTACTTC CSVSGGNEQYF
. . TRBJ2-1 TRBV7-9 TGTGCCAGCAGCTTAGCGCCGGCCGACTACAATGAGCAGTTCTTC CASSLAPADYNEQFF
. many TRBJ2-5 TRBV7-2 TGTGCCAGCAGCCATATAGTTGGACAGCCTCCCCAAGAGACCCAGTACTTC CASSHIVGQPPQETQYF
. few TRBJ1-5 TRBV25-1 TGTGCCAGCAGTGAATATAAAACAGAGAGTAGCAATCAGCCCCAGCATTTT CASSEYKTESSNQPQHF
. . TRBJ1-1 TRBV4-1 TGCGCCAGCAGCCAAAGGTGGCCGAACACTGAAGCTTTCTTT CASSQRWPNTEAFF
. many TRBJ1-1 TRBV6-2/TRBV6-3 TGTGCCAGCAGACGAACAGGGATGAACACTGAAGCTTTCTTT CASRRTGMNTEAFF
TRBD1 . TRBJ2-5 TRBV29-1 TGCAGCGTTGGGACAGGGGGCCGTCAAGAGACCCAGTACTTC CSVGTGGRQETQYF
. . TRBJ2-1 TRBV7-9 TGTGCCAGCAGCTTAGCGGTCTATGAGCAGTTCTTC CASSLAVYEQFF
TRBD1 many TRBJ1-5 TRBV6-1 TGTGCCAGCAGGCGGACAGGCCTTGGACAGCCCCAGCATTTT CASRRTGLGQPQHF
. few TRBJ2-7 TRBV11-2 TGTGCCAGCAGCTTTTCACAGGGAACCTACGAGCAGTACTTC CASSFSQGTYEQYF
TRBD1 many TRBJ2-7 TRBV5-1 TGCGCCAGCAGCCAGATGGGACAGCCCTCCAACGAGCAGTACTTC CASSQMGQPSNEQYF
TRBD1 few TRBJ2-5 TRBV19 TGTGCCAGTAGTAAAGGGACAGGGATTGGTGAGACCCAGTACTTC CASSKGTGIGETQYF
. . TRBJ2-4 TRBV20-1 TGCAGTGCTAGAACCCCGACAGTTCTAGCCAAAAACATTCAGTACTTC CSARTPTVLAKNIQYF
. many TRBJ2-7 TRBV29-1 TGCAGCGTTGTTACCGGAGGTAATCCTTCCTACGAGCAGTACTTC CSVVTGGNPSYEQYF
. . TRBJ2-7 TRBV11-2 TGTGCCAGCAGCTTGACGCCAACCCTAGAGCAGTACTTC CASSLTPTLEQYF
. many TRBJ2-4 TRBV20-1 TGCAGTGAGAGACGACGGGATGGCAAAAACATTCAGTACTTC CSERRRDGKNIQYF
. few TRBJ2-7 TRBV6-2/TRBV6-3 TGTGCCAGCAGCCAAGGGTACTACGAGCAGTACTTC CASSQGYYEQYF
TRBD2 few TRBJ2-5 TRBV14 TGTGCCAGCAGCCGCTATAGACTAGCGGGAGACGGAGAGACCCAGTACTTC CASSRYRLAGDGETQYF
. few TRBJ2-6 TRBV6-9 TGTGCCAGCAGTTACGGTGGGGCCAACGTCCTGACTTTC CASSYGGANVLTF
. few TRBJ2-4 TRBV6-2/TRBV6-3 TGTGCCAGCAGTGAACAGGGTTGGGTCAAAAACATTCAGTACTTC CASSEQGWVKNIQYF
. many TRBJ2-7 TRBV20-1 TGCAGTGCGGATGACAGCTTCGTCTCCTACGAGCAGTACTTC CSADDSFVSYEQYF
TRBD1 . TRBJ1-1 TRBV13 TGTGCCAGCCGCACCGAACAGGGGGCTGAAGCTTTCTTT CASRTEQGAEAFF
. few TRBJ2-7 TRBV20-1 TGCAGTGCTAGCATCCCATACCTGACCGGGACTCAGGACGAGCAGTACTTC CSASIPYLTGTQDEQYF
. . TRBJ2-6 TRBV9 TGTGCCAGCAGCGCCCCCGGGACCCCCAACGTCCTGACTTTC CASSAPGTPNVLTF
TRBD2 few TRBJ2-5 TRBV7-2 TGTGCCAGCAGCTCCGGACTAGCGAGGGAGACCCAGTACTTC CASSSGLARETQYF
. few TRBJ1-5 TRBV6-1 TGTGCCAGCAGGGACGGGGTATCTAATCAGCCCCAGCATTTT CASRDGVSNQPQHF
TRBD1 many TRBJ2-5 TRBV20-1 TGCAGTGCTAACCCACCGACAGGGCAAGAGACCCAGTACTTC CSANPPTGQETQYF
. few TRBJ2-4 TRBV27 TGTGCCAGCCCTCTCCCGGCGTCCCTAGCCAAAAACATTCAGTACTTC CASPLPASLAKNIQYF
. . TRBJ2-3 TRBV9 TGTGCCAGCAGCGTATTGGGGATATTCACAGATACGCAGTATTTT CASSVLGIFTDTQYF
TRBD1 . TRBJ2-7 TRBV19 TGTGCCAGTAGTATCTCAGGGGGTTCGGGAATTTACGAGCAGTACTTC CASSISGGSGIYEQYF
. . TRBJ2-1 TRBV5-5 TGCGCCAGCAGCTTGGCCCCCCTAGCTTCGAATGAGCAGTTCTTC CASSLAPLASNEQFF
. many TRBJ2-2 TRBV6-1 TGTGCCAGCAGAGTGCGCGACACCGGGGAGCTGTTTTTT CASRVRDTGELFF
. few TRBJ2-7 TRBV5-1 TGCGCCAGCAGCTCGACTGGCAGGGTCGGGGAGCAGTACTTC CASSSTGRVGEQYF
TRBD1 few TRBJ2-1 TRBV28 TGTGCCAGCAGCCGGACAGGGGCGTACAATGAGCAGTTCTTC CASSRTGAYNEQFF
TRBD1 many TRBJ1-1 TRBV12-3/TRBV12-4 TGTGCCAGCAGTCCCACGGGACAGCACCGAAACACTGAAGCTTTCTTT CASSPTGQHRNTEAFF
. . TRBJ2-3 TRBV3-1 TGTGCCAGCAGCCTATCCGAACTAGCATCAGATACGCAGTATTTT CASSLSELASDTQYF
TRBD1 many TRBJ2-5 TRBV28 TGTGCCAGCAGTACTTTGACAGGGGGCACTAGTGGCCAGTACTTC CASSTLTGGTSGQYF
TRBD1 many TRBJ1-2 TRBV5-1 TGCGCCAGCAGCTACGATGGACAGGTATCTGGCTACACCTTC CASSYDGQVSGYTF